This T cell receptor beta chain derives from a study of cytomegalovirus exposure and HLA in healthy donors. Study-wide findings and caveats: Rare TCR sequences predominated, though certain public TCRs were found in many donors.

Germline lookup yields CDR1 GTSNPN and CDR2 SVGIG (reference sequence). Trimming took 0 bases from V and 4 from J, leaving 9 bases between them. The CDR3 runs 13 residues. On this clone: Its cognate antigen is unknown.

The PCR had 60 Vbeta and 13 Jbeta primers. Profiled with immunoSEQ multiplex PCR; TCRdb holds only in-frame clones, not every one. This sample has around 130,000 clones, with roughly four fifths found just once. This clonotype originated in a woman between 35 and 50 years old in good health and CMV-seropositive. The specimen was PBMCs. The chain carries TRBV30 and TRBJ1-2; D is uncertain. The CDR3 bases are TGTGCCTGGAGTGTTTCCGTTCCCTATGGCTACACCTTC. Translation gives CAWSVSVPYGYTF.